One sample yielded the 18 T cell receptor beta chains listed below, sequenced in a study of blood T cell repertoires in COVID-19. Some clones are missing from TCRdb's copy, which holds only in-frame ones; the method was immunoSEQ multiplex PCR. The sample lists 200,000 to 250,000 clones; around 84% were seen once. Sequenced input: peripheral blood. Every receptor here comes from a woman aged 40-49 years who had recovered from COVID-19.

This sequence joins TRBV6-2 or TRBV6-3 and TRBJ1-5; D is undetermined. The V end was cut by 3 bases, the J end by 3 bases, with 9 bases between. CDR1 is MNHEY, CDR2 SVGEGT, per germline. The CDR3 totals 14 residues. The DNA of the CDR3 is TGTGCCAGCAGTTATGACTCGCCCAATCAGCCCCAGCATTTT. Residues: CASSYDSPNQPQHF.

The genes are TRBV10-3 and TRBJ1-6; D possibly corresponds to TRBD1 (6 bases). V lost 6 bases and J lost 11, with 14 bases in between. This CDR3 has 13 amino acids. Per the germline V gene, CDR1 is ENHRY and CDR2 is SYGVKD. Here the CDR3 DNA reads TGTGCCATCAGGGGGACAACTAGTACACCCCTCCACTTT. It encodes CAIRGTTSTPLHF.

This clone has just one count. The V call is TRBV2, the J call TRBJ2-1, with 7 bases identical to TRBD2. Per the germline V gene, CDR1 is SNHLY and CDR2 is FYNNEI. The CDR3 contains 16 residues. Germline trimming cut 4 bases from V and 2 bases from J; bases unmatched to any gene: 8. In DNA form, the CDR3 reads TGTGCCAGCAGTGCCCCGGCCGGGGGGACCTACAATGAGCAGTTCTTC. Translating it yields CASSAPAGGTYNEQFF.

This clone was detected only a few times. The chain has TRBV18 and TRBJ1-1, with D tentatively TRBD1 (5 bases). From germline, CDR1 is KGHSH and CDR2 LQKENI. The CDR3 covers 15 residues. V lost 3 bases, J lost 0 bases, and 11 bases lay in between. The DNA for the CDR3 is TGTGCCAGCTCACCTGTGGGGCTTATGAACACTGAAGCTTTCTTT. Translation: CASSPVGLMNTEAFF.

This chain links TRBV2 with TRBJ1-1; D not certain. V gave up 5 bases and J gave up 7 bases, with 14 bases separating them. The germline V gene has CDR1 SNHLY and CDR2 FYNNEI. CDR3 length: 13 amino acids. For the CDR3, the DNA is TGTGCCAGCAGTTTGTCGGGTTCTAATGAAGCTTTCTTT. Translation: CASSLSGSNEAFF. Filled out from reference TRBV2 and TRBJ1-1, the complete variable domain reads EPEVTQTPSHQVTQMGQEVILRCVPISNHLYFYWYRQILGQKVEFLVSFYNNEISEKSEIFDDQFSVERPDGSNFTLKIRSTKLEDSAMYFCASSLSGSNEAFFGQGTRLTVV.

The gene calls are TRBV30 and TRBJ1-6; 9 bases agree with TRBD1. CDR1 and CDR2 from the germline V gene are GTSNPN and SVGIG (reference sequence). V lost 5 bases, J lost 10 bases, and 12 bases stayed unmatched. The CDR3 sequence is 15 residues long. The chain's CDR3 is CAWQKPGQGNSPLHF. DNA of the CDR3: TGTGCCTGGCAAAAACCGGGACAGGGAAACTCACCCCTCCACTTT.

The chain is built from TRBV9 and TRBJ2-1, with TRBD2 matching over 9 bases. The J segment lost 6 bases and the V segment lost 4 bases, leaving 8 bases of the junction unmatched. This CDR3 region has 15 residues. Germline CDR1 is SGDLS and CDR2 is YYNGEE. The CDR3 nucleotides are TGTGCCAGCAGCCCGGGCGGGGGGGAATCCAATGAGCAGTTCTTC. It specifies CASSPGGGESNEQFF.

The genes are TRBV10-2 and TRBJ1-5, with TRBD1 as a possible D gene (5 bases). The CDR3 sequence is 15 residues long. The germline V gene encodes CDR1 WSHSY and CDR2 SAAADI. The V gene lost 3 bases and the J gene lost 7 bases, with 16 bases spanning the gap. In nucleotides, the CDR3 is TGCGCCAGCAGTGATAGAGTAGGGGAAGTACAGCCCCAGCATTTT. The encoded protein is CASSDRVGEVQPQHF.

This clone has just a few counts. The gene calls are TRBV6-1 and TRBJ1-4; D gene uncertain. The length of the CDR3 is 15 residues. CDR1 and CDR2 (germline): MNHNS, SASEGT. The V gene lost 2 bases and the J gene lost 3 bases, with 10 bases spanning the gap. The CDR3 spells CASSESYGSNEKLFF. Written as DNA, the CDR3 is TGTGCCAGCAGTGAATCGTATGGCTCTAATGAAAAACTGTTTTTT.

J is TRBJ1-6 and V is TRBV9, with TRBD1 identical over 8 bases. The germline gives CDR1 SGDLS, CDR2 YYNGEE. The CDR3 runs 15 residues. V shed 4 bases and J 10 bases; nucleotides not matched to a gene: 10. In nucleotides, the CDR3 is TGTGCCAGCAGCTCAGTAACAGGGGGATGGTCACCCCTCCACTTT. This codes for CASSSVTGGWSPLHF.

The V and J genes are TRBV9 and TRBJ2-2, with a possible D match to TRBD2 (6 bases). This CDR3 is 15 amino acids long. Trimming took 5 bases from V and 0 from J, leaving 11 bases between them. The germline gives CDR1 SGDLS, CDR2 YYNGEE. The CDR3 sequence is CASRESGANTGELFF. The CDR3 DNA reads TGTGCCAGCAGGGAGTCGGGAGCGAACACCGGGGAGCTGTTTTTT.

This clone was detected only once. The chain has TRBV19 and TRBJ2-7; possible D gene TRBD2, 6 bases. The length of the CDR3 is 16 residues. Trimming pared 5 bases from V and 7 bases from J, leaving 24 bases between. Germline V gene sequence: CDR1 LNHDA, CDR2 SQIVND (reference sequence). The CDR3 is CASSPRFGASVGEQYF. As DNA, the CDR3 is TGTGCCAGTAGTCCCCGCTTTGGGGCTAGCGTGGGGGAGCAGTACTTC. Filled out from reference TRBV19 and TRBJ2-7, the complete variable domain reads DGGITQSPKYLFRKEGQNVTLSCEQNLNHDAMYWYRQDPGQGLRLIYYSQIVNDFQKGDIAEGYSVSREKKESFPLTVTSAQKNPTAFYLCASSPRFGASVGEQYFGPGTRLTVT.

The CDR3 reads CASSPSTQGLNQPQHF. The CDR3 coding sequence is TGTGCCAGCTCACCGTCAACGCAGGGGCTCAATCAGCCCCAGCATTTT. The gene calls are TRBV18 and TRBJ1-5; D perhaps matches TRBD1 (6 bases). V lost 3 bases and J 3 bases, leaving 15 bases between the germline ends. Germline V gives CDR1 KGHSH, CDR2 LQKENI. This CDR3 has 16 amino acids. Variable domain in full (rest from reference TRBV18 and TRBJ1-5): NAGVMQNPRHLVRRRGQEARLRCSPMKGHSHVYWYRQLPEEGLKFMVYLQKENIIDESGMPKERFSAEFPKEGPSILRIQQVVRGDSAAYFCASSPSTQGLNQPQHFGDGTRLSIL.

This chain connects TRBV19 to TRBJ1-3, with no clear D. This CDR3 spans 13 amino acids. Germline V gene sequence: CDR1 LNHDA, CDR2 SQIVND (reference sequence). The V end was cut by 3 bases, the J end by 3 bases, with 6 bases between. Here the CDR3 DNA reads TGTGCCAGTAGTATTAGTGATGGAAACACCATATATTTT. Its translation is CASSISDGNTIYF.

This clone showed up just once. V gene TRBV30 combines with J gene TRBJ1-5; D remains unclear. The CDR3 runs 15 residues. Germline values: CDR1 GTSNPN, CDR2 SVGIG (reference sequence). V lost 2 bases to trimming and J lost 6 bases, with 17 bases between them. This CDR3 is CAWSPGGSGRQPQHF. The DNA for the CDR3 is TGTGCCTGGAGTCCGGGAGGTTCGGGTCGTCAGCCCCAGCATTTT.

The V gene is TRBV6-2 or TRBV6-3, the J gene TRBJ2-7, with 7 bases fitting TRBD1. V shed 5 bases, J shed 1 base, and the junction held 5 bases outside the gene matches. The CDR3 consists of 14 residues. Germline CDR1 reads MNHEY; CDR2 reads SVGEGT. The CDR3 DNA reads as TGTGCCAGCAGTCGGACAGGAGTTTCCTACGAGCAGTACTTC. This encodes CASSRTGVSYEQYF.

CDR3 protein: CASSLETTGQGVAFF. Here the CDR3 DNA reads TGTGCCAGCAGCTTAGAAACCACAGGTCAAGGGGTAGCTTTCTTT. The chain is built from TRBV7-9 and TRBJ1-1; TRBD1 might be the D (5 bases). The CDR3 has 15 residues. The germline V and J ends were trimmed by 1 base and 10 bases, with 19 bases remaining between them. Germline V gene lookup returns CDR1 SEHNR and CDR2 FQNEAQ (reference sequence).

The chain carries TRBV4-3 and TRBJ1-2, with 7 bases aligning to TRBD1. The CDR3 consists of 15 residues. The V segment lost 0 bases and the J segment 4 bases; nucleotides outside the gene matches: 5. From germline, CDR1 is LGHNA and CDR2 YSLEER. The CDR3 sequence: CASSQDFRGFYGYTF. As DNA, the CDR3 is TGCGCCAGCAGCCAAGATTTCAGGGGGTTCTATGGCTACACCTTC.